The present entry profiles one T cell receptor beta chain with its context. Its antigen target is currently unknown. Nothing much larger sits one base from this clone, and base qualities are not available. The cohort comprised under 700 healthy bone marrow donors. At the time of sampling, every cohort member was nominally healthy, though immune exposures that went unrecorded were likely present. The donor tested CMV seronegative, placing the donor among the 300 to 450 seronegative members of the cohort. Each donor provided a peripheral blood sample, and peripheral blood mononuclear cells were used for TCR beta sequencing. Genomic DNA extraction from the blood cell samples was performed with the Qiagen DNeasy Blood Extraction Kit. V has 3 bases trimmed and J has 8 bases trimmed; junction bases matching no gene number 5. The germline V gene provides CDR1 KGHSH and CDR2 LQKENI. CDR3 length: 14 amino acids, cysteine to phenylalanine. Only the CDR3 region is kept as DNA, spanning 42 bases read in frame from base 1.

These data originate in a study of cytomegalovirus exposure and HLA in healthy donors (TCRdb year 2017). Looking at the study overall: An earlier analysis of roughly 610 of the donors reported 276 Gb of sequence data and 117 million unique TCR beta sequences obtained from about 200 million T cells. Around 330 gigabases of sequencing data and roughly 81 million unique TCR sequences made up an early release that covered 640 HLA-typed donors. Of the approximately 370 genotyped donors, 65% to 90% were placed in the genetic ancestry cluster associated with self-reported Caucasian donors. The study aimed to test whether signatures of past pathogen exposure could be identified by cataloging public T cell receptors. Using immunosequencing, the study profiled T cell repertoires from fewer than 850 subjects and related those repertoires to cytomegalovirus serostatus. In addition to the first cohort of approximately 670 subjects, a separate validation cohort of over 90 different subjects was used. To predict cytomegalovirus infection status, the study brought together high-throughput TCR immunosequencing, statistical association of individual TCRs with disease status, and machine learning. A later analysis re-analyzed previously published TCR beta repertoires from roughly 690 donors and added high-resolution HLA genotyping to study TCR occurrence patterns. Rather than drawing on any new phenotypic data, the later analysis identified candidate immune exposures from TCR beta sequences and the way those sequences occurred across donors. To decide whether each TCR beta V gene segment behaved as functional or pseudogenic, an earlier analysis of some 600 of the donors relied on high-throughput TCR beta sequencing. Alongside the repertoire data, information on donor age, sex, ethnicity and CMV serostatus was compiled. Genome-wide SNP genotypes for about 65% of the 666 donors were used in a later genetic analysis, which treated that subset as a discovery cohort. All discovery cohort repertoires had been generated using a single sequencing platform. Class I and class II HLA loci were covered by the typing at four-digit resolution. Typing coverage varied by locus: roughly 620-640 donors for A, B, C, DRB1 and DQB1; roughly 560 for DQA1; about 570 for DPA1; roughly 450 for DPB1. Several DR-DQ haplotypes were treated as single units for association and clustering because of strong linkage in the cohort. Among about 400 genotyped donors of the cohort, an average of around 250,000 unique TCR beta nucleotide sequences was sequenced per donor, of which 15% to 20% were non-productive.

The library was produced with the immunoSEQ multiplex PCR assay. The multiplex PCR relied on a mix of 60 forward primers for TCR Vbeta segments and 13 reverse primers for TCR Jbeta segments. The CDR3 region of rearranged TCR beta genes was amplified from genomic DNA by a multiplex PCR assay. The Illumina HiSeq System was used to sequence the amplified TCR beta libraries as 87-base-pair reads. On the authors' methods: A later analysis counted approximately 76 million unique TCR beta chains across the 666 repertoires, and around 9.9 million of these chains were shared by at least two donors. To remove PCR and sequencing errors, raw reads were error-corrected and collapsed into unique sequences using a nearest-neighbor algorithm that merged closely related sequences. CDR3 sequences were aligned to IMGT reference sequences to assign V, D and J gene segments. For a sequence to be retained, a match of at least six nucleotides to both a V gene segment and a J gene segment was required. Rearrangements were classified as productive when the CDR3 lacked stop codons and remained in frame with V and J, and all other rearrangements were classified as non-productive. Following IMGT convention, CDR3 was defined as the stretch from the second conserved V-encoded cysteine to the conserved J-encoded phenylalanine. The earlier analysis of some 540 of the donors excluded any sequence lacking an unambiguous match to a single V gene segment. In an earlier analysis of several hundred of the donors, a V segment was called functional when productive rearrangements were above 56.7%, and segregating when the standard deviation between donors exceeded 5%. A statistical classification framework was developed to diagnose cytomegalovirus status using the catalog of TCR beta chain sequences. A later analysis assigned V and J genes by comparing TCR nucleotide sequences with IMGT/GENE-DB human TR gene sequences. Using the TCRdist pipeline, a later analysis assigned CDR3 sequences along with most-parsimonious VDJ recombination scenarios. In a later analysis, every TCR beta chain was defined by the combination of its CDR3 amino acid sequence and its V-gene family, and reads without a unique V-gene family were dropped. In a later analysis, 550 to 650 highly shared, low-generation-probability nucleotide sequences were removed to address suspected cross-contamination and a sequencing artifact. For each public chain, a later analysis derived a clonal expansion index from normalized ranks of inferred template counts within each repertoire. Generation probabilities in a later analysis came from a VDJ recombination model fitted to out-of-frame rearrangements, and those results were checked against IGoR. In a later analysis, TCR-TCR, TCR-HLA and TCR-CMV co-occurrence was scored with hypergeometric tests, and a repertoire-size bias correction was applied to TCR pairs. A later analysis estimated false discovery rates by permuting HLA or CMV assignments 20 times. A later analysis grouped co-occurring TCRs with DBSCAN, adding TCRdist sequence similarity when clustering within HLA-allele-positive subsets. Co-occurrence clustering excluded repertoires with fewer than 30,000 or more than 120,000 public chains, plus five with anomalous nucleotide sharing. In TCRdb, the immuneACCESS table is reduced to in-frame sequences with V and J assigned. These tables do not hold every clone; where another copy was compared, an unresolved V gene accounts for under half, and the others remain unexplained. The V and J calls and clone size are taken from that table; D and trimming were inferred from the DNA. Here the sample has approximately 99,000 clones; roughly 76% occur a single time. About 3.5% of the sample lies in the top ten.

Overall results and qualifications from the work: The classifier was reported to diagnose cytomegalovirus status with high specificity and sensitivity in both the original cohort and the validation cohort. A later analysis associated approximately 17,000 TCR beta sequences with specific HLA alleles at a false discovery rate of 0.05. In vitro tests confirmed that a few of the cytomegalovirus-associated TCR beta chains recognize cytomegalovirus antigens. The only immune exposure information available for the cohort was CMV serostatus. Roughly uniform sequencing depth across donors was assumed in presence/absence analyses, although this assumption may not hold. Because the 87-base-pair reads could not distinguish some IMGT-functional V segments, including TRBV6-2 and TRBV6-3, those segments were excluded. A later analysis found that TCR association rates varied across HLA loci, with DRB1 alleles showing the most associated TCRs and HLA-C alleles the fewest. In a later analysis, HLA-associated TCR beta chains were found to be more clonally expanded and to have lower generation probabilities than equally common non-associated chains. Strong co-occurrence of HLA alleles, especially DR and DQ, made assigning TCR associations to individual alleles difficult. According to a later analysis, most CMV-associated TCR beta chains appeared to be HLA-restricted, and the HLA associations seemed to be driven largely by CMV exposure. A further reported finding was that TCR beta sequences accurately predicted the HLA-A and HLA-B alleles for most subjects in the first cohort. In an earlier analysis of 587 of the donors, most TCR beta V segments were observed in productive rearrangements about 87% or about 30% of the time, broadly matching IMGT annotations. Most TCR sequences were seen in very few donors, while some public TCRs were found in many individuals. Linkage disequilibrium might explain the correlated functional status among segregating V segments, but an unknown experimental factor could not be excluded. Because counts were too low, about 15 rarely observed V segments, including chromosome 9 orphons, were left out of the earlier analysis of several hundred of the donors. This cohort had only TCR beta chains sequenced, and the lack of alpha or paired-chain data limited which features could be detected. A total of roughly 160 TCR beta chains were listed by the study as associated with cytomegalovirus. The authors suggested that the approach could potentially be generalized to other disease states and immunological phenotypes. V-gene and J-gene trimming of TCR beta chains was associated with a missense DCLRE1C variant in a later genetic analysis, and the association was replicated in an independent cohort. According to a later genetic analysis, donors in an Asian-associated ancestry cluster had fewer N-insertions in productive TCRs than the roughly 670-donor mean. A cluster of highly shared sequence variants was judged likely to be a technical artifact of the sequencing pipeline. Because some donors lacked HLA typing at each locus, the association tests relied only on the typed subset. According to a later analysis, parvovirus B19, influenza, CMV and Epstein-Barr virus appeared linked to several top co-occurrence clusters.

The TCR originated in a man in his forties or fifties in good health and CMV-seronegative. Sequenced input: PBMCs. The V and J segments used are TRBV18 and TRBJ1-4; TRBD1 lines up with 8 middle nucleotides. The base sequence is TGTGCCAGCTCACCTGGACAGGGTCGAGAAAAACTGTTTTTT. Its coded protein is CASSPGQGREKLFF.